This TCR beta chain originates from a study of blood T cells in healthy people across ages. The authors ran a second PCR of 7 to 11 cycles using a sample-barcoded 5' primer and a J-beta primer mix. Each sample provided no less than 3 million CDR3-containing paired-end reads. TCRdb processed the 5' RACE reads anew with MiXCR; each CDR3 protein has one entry. The table has some 670,000 distinct CDR3 sequences, approximately 52% seen once. Study-wide results and limits: A roughly linear fall in TCR beta diversity per million T cells was seen with increasing age.

From germline, CDR1 is LNHDA and CDR2 SQIVND (reference sequence). This CDR3 is 16 amino acids long. Trimming took 5 bases from V and 0 from J, leaving 17 bases between them. Every donor provided around 10 milliliters of peripheral blood. Total RNA was isolated from each sample in quantities of at least 6 micrograms. In its sample, this clonotype was seen many times. What it binds is unknown. The sequenced sample consisted of blood. V is TRBV19 and J is TRBJ2-7, with D tentatively TRBD1 or TRBD2 (6 bases each). This sequence originates from an elderly woman in good health. The CDR3 region is CASSPRGRANSYEQYF. The CDR3 bases are TGTGCCAGTAGTCCCCGGGGGCGAGCGAACTCCTACGAGCAGTACTTC. Drawing the rest from reference TRBV19 and TRBJ2-7, the complete variable domain is DGGITQSPKYLFRKEGQNVTLSCEQNLNHDAMYWYRQDPGQGLRLIYYSQIVNDFQKGDIAEGYSVSREKKESFPLTVTSAQKNPTAFYLCASSPRGRANSYEQYFGPGTRLTVT.